Here is one T cell receptor (beta chain) with its context. Researchers isolated at least 6 million PBMCs per sample. The CDR3 has 15 amino acids. The data were obtained in a study of blood T cells in healthy people across ages. With a J-beta primer mix and a sample-barcoded 5' primer, a second PCR ran roughly 7 to 11 cycles. TCRdb reanalysed the 5' RACE reads using MiXCR and keeps one entry per CDR3 protein. Here the sample spans around 800,000 distinct CDR3 sequences, roughly 24% being singletons. These data were also reused for a study on T cells of mothers and their children.

The chain combines TRBV21-1 with TRBJ2-1; the table's D call of TRBD2 was not tested on the DNA. TRBV21-1 is reported as a pseudogene. This clonotype was obtained from a boy younger than 18 in good health. The source material was blood. CDR3 protein: CASSKGPAGGLRRFF. For the CDR3, the DNA is TGTGCCAGCAGCAAAGGTCCAGCGGGAGGCCTACGACGGTTCTTC.